This TCR beta chain emerged from a study of blood T cell repertoires in COVID-19. Per the original data handling: Cell counts per sample came from amplifying reference gene primers. This table comes from immunoSEQ multiplex PCR, and its TCRdb copy is limited to in-frame clones, with some not included. The V and J calls and clone size come from that table; D and trimming were worked out from the DNA. The data show hundreds of thousands of clones, approximately 83% seen once. The CDR3 loop spans 15 amino acids. CDR1 and CDR2 from the germline V gene are KGHSH and LQKENI. V was clipped by 5 bases and J by 2 bases; unmatched bases: 9. This clone occurred a few times.

Source material: PBMCs or T cells enriched from blood (not recorded which). The chain links TRBV18 to TRBJ2-7, with 7 bases fitting TRBD1. This sequence was found in a man aged 30 to 45 who had recovered from COVID-19. CDR3 amino acids: CASSARQGQAYEQYF. CDR3 nucleotides: TGTGCCAGCTCAGCCCGACAGGGCCAGGCCTACGAGCAGTACTTC.